This T cell receptor beta chain was sequenced in a study of blood T cell repertoires in COVID-19. For the study at large: Samples came from the United States, Italy and Spain, spanning acute and convalescent COVID-19. PBMCs, B-cell-depleted T cells, or T cells provided the cDNA or gDNA that made up the material.

Sequencing used immunoSEQ multiplex PCR; TCRdb keeps in-frame clones, though not all of them. Of about 60,000 clones detected, around 80% appear once; the ten largest clones hold 8.2%. The ends were cut back, 3 bases at V and 2 bases at J, with 9 bases in the middle. There are 14 residues in the CDR3. In germline, CDR1 is KGHDR, CDR2 SFDVKD. Sequenced input: peripheral blood. The TCR sequence derives from a woman aged 80 or over with acute or convalescent COVID-19. This chain uses TRBV24-1 with TRBJ2-5; D is perhaps TRBD2 (6 bases). Here the CDR3 reads CATSDGGYQETQYF. The CDR3 DNA reads as TGTGCCACCAGTGATGGGGGGTATCAAGAGACCCAGTACTTC.